This record covers a single TCR beta chain. Its matching antigen is unknown. This record comes from a study of beta chain features in type 1 diabetes. The whole isolated RNA underwent reverse transcription, so sequencing captured expressed TCRB transcripts. The repertoire was sequenced with immunoSEQ multiplex PCR; TCRdb's copy has only in-frame clones and lacks some. This table has 300,000 to 450,000 clones, 15% to 20% appearing once. CDR3 size: 17 residues. V dropped 1 base and J dropped 0 bases, with 16 bases sitting between them. Germline V gene sequence: CDR1 LNHDA, CDR2 SQIVND (reference sequence). Study-wide results and limits: People with Type 1 diabetes carried modestly yet significantly shorter TCRB CDR3s in all four CD4+ subsets.

The origin of this receptor is a woman between 18 and 29 years old in good health. V usage is TRBV19 and J usage is TRBJ2-7; D remains ambiguous. Material: naive CD4+ T cells from blood. This CDR3 reads CASSIGLRLTTSYEQYF. The CDR3 nucleotides are TGTGCCAGTAGTATAGGGTTGAGACTCACCACCTCCTACGAGCAGTACTTC. Combining the CDR3 with reference TRBV19 and TRBJ2-7 gives the whole variable domain DGGITQSPKYLFRKEGQNVTLSCEQNLNHDAMYWYRQDPGQGLRLIYYSQIVNDFQKGDIAEGYSVSREKKESFPLTVTSAQKNPTAFYLCASSIGLRLTTSYEQYFGPGTRLTVT.